What follows is one TCR beta chain and its context. The antigen is not known. 60 Vbeta and 13 Jbeta primers were used in PCR. Under the authors' procedure: Later analysis identified tens of millions of unique TCR beta chains, about 10 million shared. Data came from immunoSEQ multiplex PCR; TCRdb stores just in-frame clones and leaves some out. The DNA was the basis for D and trimming; V, J and clone size are from that table. The sample has about 140,000 clones, 88% seen once. The CDR3 sequence is 13 residues long. V was pared by 6 bases and J by 0 bases, with 10 bases between. In germline, CDR1 is SQVTM, CDR2 ANQGSEA. The sample belongs to a study of cytomegalovirus exposure and HLA in healthy donors. Notes on the study in general: Upon later analysis, TCR association rates were observed to vary by HLA locus, being highest for DRB1 and lowest for HLA-C.

The chain links TRBV29-1 to TRBJ2-3, with D maybe TRBD2 (5 bases). Sequences were obtained from PBMCs. This TCR was recovered from a woman aged 40 to 50 in good health and CMV-seronegative. CDR3 DNA sequence: TGCAGCGTAGCGGTTTCTAGCACAGATACGCAGTATTTT. It codes for CSVAVSSTDTQYF.